This note documents a single T cell receptor (beta chain) sequence. Its antigen is currently not known. No base quality values were provided; no much bigger clone lies one nucleotide off. This sample was taken from a study of Tregs in tolerant kidney transplant recipients (dated by TCRdb to the late 2010s). Broadly, across the study: The transplants used related donors with nonmyeloablative bone marrow transplantation, and mixed chimerism in the human trials was transient. Before combined kidney and bone marrow transplantation, this study identified donor-specific regulatory T cells using TCRbeta sequencing and then followed those same cells after transplant. The research as a whole found: Because only a small number of patients were included, the study had limitations, and the results will need to be validated in larger populations as well as under other immunosuppression protocols. For some patients the PCR primers changed over time, which made it impossible to compare the samples from those patients at the nucleotide level. Donor-specific Treg expansion exceeded global Treg expansion in tolerant patients, suggesting antigen-driven rather than nonspecific expansion. Biological reproducibility was not directly assessed, although technical replication error appeared to be minimal. The most biologically relevant and donor-specific TCRbeta repertoire appeared to be identified by expanding Tregs with activated donor B cells.

Inclusive of the bounding cysteine and phenylalanine, the CDR3 is 14 residues long. Only the CDR3 portion is preserved as DNA: 42 bases, with reading frame beginning at the first base. Between the V and J ends, shortened by 6 bases and 0 bases respectively, the junction contains 9 bases. Sequences LNHDA (CDR1) and SQIVND (CDR2) are obtained from the germline V gene (reference sequence). For TCRbeta CDR3 sequencing, genomic DNA was extracted from sorted cells using the QIAGEN DNeasy Blood and Tissue Kit. Through immunoSEQ, high-throughput TCRbeta CDR3 sequencing was done commercially, including PCR amplification with internal controls and bias correction. Per the original workflow: A unique productive TCRbeta sequence was defined by the CDR3 nucleotide sequence when primers matched, and otherwise by the CDR3 amino acid sequence together with the Vbeta and Jbeta genes. A sequence counted as donor-reactive if, in CFSE-low cells, the sequence had a frequency of at least 0.01% and was expanded at least 5-fold compared with unstimulated cells. Jensen-Shannon divergence calculated on the top 100 TCRbeta sequences ranked by frequency was used to measure repertoire divergence. For any sample with multiple sequencing runs, sorting error was corrected in each run separately before the runs were pooled. Not all clones reach the TCRdb copy of this immuneACCESS table, which keeps in-frame sequences only. Checked studies attribute under half of the gap to unresolved V genes and leave the rest unexplained. The DNA was the basis for D and trimming; V, J and clone size are from that table. This sample comprises about 15,000 clones, about 53% of them detected only once. The ten largest clones take up roughly 3% of the sample.

Taken with the paper, the label for time point translates to: blood sample drawn before combined kidney and bone marrow transplant. In bulk CFSE mixed lymphocyte reactions, CFSE-labeled recipient PBMCs were cocultured with irradiated donor PBMCs for less than seven days, then stained for CD3/CD4/CD8 and FACS-sorted. Several combined kidney and bone marrow transplant recipients from the ITN036ST trial were included as patients, and samples were available only from these trial subjects. Healthy control blood was processed by Ficoll density gradient to PBMCs and cryopreserved; patient PBMCs were collected before and after transplant.

The sequencing here drew on CD4+ T cells from blood cultured with allogeneic cells, taken before the transplant. This receptor was obtained from a human patient who received a combined kidney and bone marrow transplant. The V gene is TRBV19 and the J gene is TRBJ2-4, with no confidently assigned D gene. The CDR3 sequence is CASSKTIAKNIQYF. The nucleotide sequence reads as follows: TGTGCCAGTAGCAAGACAATAGCCAAAAACATTCAGTACTTC.